This T cell receptor beta chain was found in a study of Ad26.COV2.S vaccination and SARS-CoV-2 variants. Study context: Within the COV1001 Ad26.COV2.S trial arm, the donor was enrolled.

As to this clone: The same CDR3 arises from other DNA sequences in this sample as well.

Stated treatment: some 20 received Ad26.COV2.S at low or high dose, single or two shots; about 5 received placebo; per-sample allocation not given. Day 63 following the first vaccine or placebo injection was when the samples were taken. Sequencing used immunoSEQ multiplex PCR; TCRdb keeps in-frame clones, though not all of them. The sample lists 450,000 to 550,000 clones, about 89% occurring once. In germline, CDR1 is KGHSH, CDR2 LQKENI. The CDR3 loop spans 12 amino acids. With 1 base removed from V and 1 base from J, the gap between germline ends came to 1 base. J is TRBJ2-5 and V is TRBV18; D call uncertain. Sequencing was performed on peripheral blood, taken in a trial of Ad26.COV2.S vaccine versus placebo. This clonotype originated in a person between 18 and 65 years old who received the Ad26.COV2.S COVID-19 vaccine or a placebo. In DNA, the CDR3 is TGTGCCAGCTCACCACTCCAAGAGACCCAGTACTTC. Protein: CASSPLQETQYF.